This T cell receptor beta chain comes out of a study of blood T cell repertoires in COVID-19. Background on the study: Material from acute and convalescent COVID-19 was sourced from the United States, Italy and Spain.

Source study methods: The authors estimated nucleated cell counts from reference gene primer amplification. Method: immunoSEQ multiplex PCR; TCRdb's copy keeps in-frame clones and lacks some. D and trimming come from the DNA, and the V and J calls and clone size come from that table. The table has roughly 97,000 clones, around four fifths seen once. CDR3 length equals 17 residues. V was clipped by 4 bases and J by 0 bases; unmatched bases: 6. Germline V gene data show CDR1 as MGHDK and CDR2 as SYGVNS. The chain joins TRBV25-1 to TRBJ2-7; TRBD2 matches at 13 bases. Sequencing was done on a sample of peripheral blood. This receptor was obtained from a man between 65 and 85 years old with acute or convalescent COVID-19. This chain's CDR3 is CASSGGGLAGDSYEQYF. The CDR3 DNA sequence: TGTGCCAGCAGTGGGGGAGGACTAGCGGGAGACTCCTACGAGCAGTACTTC.